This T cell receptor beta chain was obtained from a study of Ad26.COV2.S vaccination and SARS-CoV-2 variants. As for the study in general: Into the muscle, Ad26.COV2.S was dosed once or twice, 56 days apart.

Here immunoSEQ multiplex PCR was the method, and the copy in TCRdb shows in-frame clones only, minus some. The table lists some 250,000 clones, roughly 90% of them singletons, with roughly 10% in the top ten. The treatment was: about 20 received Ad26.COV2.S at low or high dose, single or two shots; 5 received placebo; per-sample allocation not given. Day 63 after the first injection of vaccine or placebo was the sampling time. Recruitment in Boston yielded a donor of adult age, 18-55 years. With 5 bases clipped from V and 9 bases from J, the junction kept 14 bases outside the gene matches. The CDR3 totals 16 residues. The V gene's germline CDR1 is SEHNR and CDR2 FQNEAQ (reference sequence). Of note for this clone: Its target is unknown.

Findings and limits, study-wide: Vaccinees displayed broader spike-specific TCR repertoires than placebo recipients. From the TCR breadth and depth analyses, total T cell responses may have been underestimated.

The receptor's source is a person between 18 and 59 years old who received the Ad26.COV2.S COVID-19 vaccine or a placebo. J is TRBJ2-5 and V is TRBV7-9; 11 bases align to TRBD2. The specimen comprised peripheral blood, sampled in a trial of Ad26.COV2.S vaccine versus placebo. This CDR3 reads CASSPPTSGNPTAQYF. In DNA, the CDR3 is TGTGCCAGCAGCCCCCCGACTAGCGGGAACCCCACCGCCCAGTACTTC.